This T cell receptor (beta chain) was retrieved from a study of blood T cell dynamics during melanoma immunotherapy. Per germline, CDR1 SNHLY and CDR2 FYNNEI. The CDR3 contains 15 residues. The germline V and J ends were trimmed by 0 bases and 1 base, with 9 bases remaining between them. Assay used: immunoSEQ multiplex PCR; TCRdb lists only in-frame clones, some missing. The sample has 25,000 to 30,000 clones; approximately 80% are singletons. Time point described: week 3, after first cycle of checkpoint inhibitor. The sample in question was blood, obtained from a patient treated with checkpoint blockade. The sequence came from a human donor with melanoma. V usage is TRBV2 and J usage is TRBJ1-2; D gene ambiguous. The CDR3 DNA follows: TGTGCCAGCAGTGAAGCATGGGGAGTTAACTATGGCTACACCTTC. Protein product: CASSEAWGVNYGYTF.